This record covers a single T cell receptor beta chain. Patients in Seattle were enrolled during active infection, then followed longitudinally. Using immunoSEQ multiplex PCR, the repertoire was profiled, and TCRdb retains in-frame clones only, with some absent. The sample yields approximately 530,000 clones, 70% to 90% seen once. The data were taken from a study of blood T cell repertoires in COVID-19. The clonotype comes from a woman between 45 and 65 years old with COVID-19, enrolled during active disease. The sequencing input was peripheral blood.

CDR3: CASSWDRGYNSPLHF. Written as DNA, the CDR3 is TGTGCCAGCAGCTGGGACAGGGGTTATAATTCACCCCTCCACTTT. The chain uses TRBV5-4 and TRBJ1-6; TRBD1 agrees at 10 bases. CDR3 size: 15 residues. J gave up 4 bases and V 3 bases, and 1 base lay outside the gene matches. CDR1 is SGHNT and CDR2 is YYREEE in the germline V gene (reference sequence).